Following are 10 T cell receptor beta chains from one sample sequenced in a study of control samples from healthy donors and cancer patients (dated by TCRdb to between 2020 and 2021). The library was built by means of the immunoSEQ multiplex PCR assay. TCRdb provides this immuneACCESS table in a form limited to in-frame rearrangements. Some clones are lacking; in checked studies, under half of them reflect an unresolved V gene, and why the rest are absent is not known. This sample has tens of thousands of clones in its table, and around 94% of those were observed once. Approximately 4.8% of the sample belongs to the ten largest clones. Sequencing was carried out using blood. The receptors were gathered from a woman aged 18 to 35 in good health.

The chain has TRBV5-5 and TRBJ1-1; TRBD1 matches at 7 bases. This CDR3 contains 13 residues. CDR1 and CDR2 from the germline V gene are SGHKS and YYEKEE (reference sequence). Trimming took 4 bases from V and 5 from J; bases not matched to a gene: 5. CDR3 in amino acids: CASSTGQETEAFF. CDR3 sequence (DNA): TGTGCCAGCAGCACCGGACAGGAAACTGAAGCTTTCTTT.

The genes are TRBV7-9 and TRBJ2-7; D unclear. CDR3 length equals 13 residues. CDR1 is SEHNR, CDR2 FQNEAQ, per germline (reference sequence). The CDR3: CVVGVVSDYEQYF. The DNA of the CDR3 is TGTGTCGTTGGGGTTGTCTCTGACTACGAGCAGTACTTC.

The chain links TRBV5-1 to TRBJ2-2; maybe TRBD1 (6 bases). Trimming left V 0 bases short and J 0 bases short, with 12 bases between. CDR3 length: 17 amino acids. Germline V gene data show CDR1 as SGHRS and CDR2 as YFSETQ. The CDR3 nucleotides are TGCGCCAGCAGCTTGGCCCTGGACAGTACGAACACCGGGGAGCTGTTTTTT. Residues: CASSLALDSTNTGELFF.

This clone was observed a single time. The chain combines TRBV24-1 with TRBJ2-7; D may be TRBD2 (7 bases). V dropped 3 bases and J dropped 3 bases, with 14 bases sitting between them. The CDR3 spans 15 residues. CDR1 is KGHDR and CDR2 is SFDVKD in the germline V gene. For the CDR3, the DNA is TGTGCCACCAGTGATAAGGGGGGGACGGGCTACGAGCAGTACTTC. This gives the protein CATSDKGGTGYEQYF.

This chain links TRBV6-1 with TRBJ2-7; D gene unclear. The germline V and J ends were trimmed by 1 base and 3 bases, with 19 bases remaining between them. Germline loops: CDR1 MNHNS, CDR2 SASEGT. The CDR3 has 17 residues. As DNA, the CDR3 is TGTGCCAGCAGTGAAGGATTAACCACCGGCCAGTTCTACGAGCAGTACTTC. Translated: CASSEGLTTGQFYEQYF.

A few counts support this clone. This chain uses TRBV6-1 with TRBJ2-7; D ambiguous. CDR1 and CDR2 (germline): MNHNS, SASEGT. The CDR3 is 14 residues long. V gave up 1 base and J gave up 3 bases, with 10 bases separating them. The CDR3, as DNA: TGTGCCAGCAGTGAAGGTAGTCAACACTACGAGCAGTACTTC. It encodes CASSEGSQHYEQYF.

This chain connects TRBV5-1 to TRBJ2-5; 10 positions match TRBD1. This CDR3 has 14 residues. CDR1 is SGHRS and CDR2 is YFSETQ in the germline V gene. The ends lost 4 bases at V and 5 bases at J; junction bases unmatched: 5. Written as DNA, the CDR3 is TGCGCCAGCAGCCCCGGGACAGGGGTCGAGACCCAGTACTTC. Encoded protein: CASSPGTGVETQYF.

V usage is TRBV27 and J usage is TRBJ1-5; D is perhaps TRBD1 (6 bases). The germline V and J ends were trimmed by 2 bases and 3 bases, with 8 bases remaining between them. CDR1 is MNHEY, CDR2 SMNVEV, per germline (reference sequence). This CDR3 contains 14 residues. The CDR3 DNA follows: TGTGCCAGCAGTTTACGGGGGGCCAATCAGCCCCAGCATTTT. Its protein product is CASSLRGANQPQHF.

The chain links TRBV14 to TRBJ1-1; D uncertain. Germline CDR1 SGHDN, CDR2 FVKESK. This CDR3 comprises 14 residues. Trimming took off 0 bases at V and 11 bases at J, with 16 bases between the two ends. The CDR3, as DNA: TGTGCCAGCAGCCAAGATTTGGTCCCGACGTGGGCTTTCTTT. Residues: CASSQDLVPTWAFF.

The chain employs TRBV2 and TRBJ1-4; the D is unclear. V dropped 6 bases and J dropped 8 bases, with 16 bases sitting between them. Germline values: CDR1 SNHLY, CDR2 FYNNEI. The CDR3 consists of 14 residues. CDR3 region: CASRAIPLVEKLFF. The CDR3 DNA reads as TGTGCCAGCAGGGCCATACCGTTGGTAGAAAAACTGTTTTTT.